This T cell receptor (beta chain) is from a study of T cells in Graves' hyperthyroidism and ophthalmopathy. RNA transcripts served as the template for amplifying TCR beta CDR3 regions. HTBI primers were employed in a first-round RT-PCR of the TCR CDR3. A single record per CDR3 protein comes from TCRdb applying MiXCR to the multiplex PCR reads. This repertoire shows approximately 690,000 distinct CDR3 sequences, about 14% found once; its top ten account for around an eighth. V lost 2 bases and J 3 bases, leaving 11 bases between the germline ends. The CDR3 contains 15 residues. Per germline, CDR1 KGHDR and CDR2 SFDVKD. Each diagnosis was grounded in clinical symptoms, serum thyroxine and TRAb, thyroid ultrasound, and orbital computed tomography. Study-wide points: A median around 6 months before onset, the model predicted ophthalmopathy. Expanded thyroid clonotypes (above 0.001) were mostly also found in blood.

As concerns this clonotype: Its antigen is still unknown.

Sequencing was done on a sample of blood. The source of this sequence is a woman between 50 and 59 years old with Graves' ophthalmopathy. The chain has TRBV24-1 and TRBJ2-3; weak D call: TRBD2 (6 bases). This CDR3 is CATSDSSGVTDTQYF. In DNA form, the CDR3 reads TGTGCCACCAGTGATTCATCGGGAGTGACAGATACGCAGTATTTT.